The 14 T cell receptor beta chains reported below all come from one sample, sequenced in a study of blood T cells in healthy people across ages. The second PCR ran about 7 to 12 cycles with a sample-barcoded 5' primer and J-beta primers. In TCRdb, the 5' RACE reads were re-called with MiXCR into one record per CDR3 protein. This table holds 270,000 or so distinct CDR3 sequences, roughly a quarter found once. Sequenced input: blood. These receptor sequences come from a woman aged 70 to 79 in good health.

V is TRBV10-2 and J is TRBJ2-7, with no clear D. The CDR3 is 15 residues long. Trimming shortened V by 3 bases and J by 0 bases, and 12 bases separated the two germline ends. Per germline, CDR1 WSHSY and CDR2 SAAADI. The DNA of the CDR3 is TGCGCCAGCAGTGATGGCAGCCCGAGCTCCTACGAGCAGTACGTC. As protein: CASSDGSPSSYEQYV.

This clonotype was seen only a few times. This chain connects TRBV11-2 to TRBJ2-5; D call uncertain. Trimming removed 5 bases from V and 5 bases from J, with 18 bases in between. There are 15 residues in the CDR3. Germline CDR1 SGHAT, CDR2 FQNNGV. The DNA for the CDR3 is TGTGCCAGCAGCCCCCATGAAGGGAAGACGGAGACCCAGTACTTC. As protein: CASSPHEGKTETQYF.

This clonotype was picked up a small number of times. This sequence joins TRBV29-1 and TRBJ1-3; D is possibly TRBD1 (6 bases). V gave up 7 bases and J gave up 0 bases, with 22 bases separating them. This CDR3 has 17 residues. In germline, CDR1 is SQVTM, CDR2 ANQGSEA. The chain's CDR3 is CSAKTGNSFVSGNTIYF. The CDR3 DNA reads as TGCAGCGCAAAAACAGGGAATTCCTTTGTCTCTGGAAACACCATATATTTT.

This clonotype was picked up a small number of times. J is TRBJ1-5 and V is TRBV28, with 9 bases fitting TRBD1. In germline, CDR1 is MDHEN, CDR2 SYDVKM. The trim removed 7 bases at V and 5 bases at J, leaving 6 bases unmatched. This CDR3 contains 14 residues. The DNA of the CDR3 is TGTGCCAGCACCCCGGACAGGGGTGATCAGCCCCAGCATTTT. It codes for CASTPDRGDQPQHF.

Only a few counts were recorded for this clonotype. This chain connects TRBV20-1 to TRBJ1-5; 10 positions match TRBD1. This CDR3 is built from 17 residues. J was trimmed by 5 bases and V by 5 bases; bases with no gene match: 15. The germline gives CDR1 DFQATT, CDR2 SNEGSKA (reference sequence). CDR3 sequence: CSALVPGQGQGYQPQHF. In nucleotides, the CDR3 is TGCAGTGCTCTTGTCCCGGGACAGGGACAGGGGTATCAGCCCCAGCATTTT.

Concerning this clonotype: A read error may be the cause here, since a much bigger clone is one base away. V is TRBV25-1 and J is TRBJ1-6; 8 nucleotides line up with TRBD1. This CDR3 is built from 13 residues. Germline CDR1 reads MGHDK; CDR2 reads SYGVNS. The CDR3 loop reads CASQGQENSPHHF. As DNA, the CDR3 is TGTGCCAGCCAGGGACAGGAGAATTCACCCCACCACTTT.

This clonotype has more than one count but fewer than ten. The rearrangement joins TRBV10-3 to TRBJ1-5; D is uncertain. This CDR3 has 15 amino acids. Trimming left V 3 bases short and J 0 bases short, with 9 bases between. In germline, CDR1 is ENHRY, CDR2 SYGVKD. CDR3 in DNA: TGTGCCATCAGTGAAGCAGGCCATAGCAATCAGCCCCAGCATTTT. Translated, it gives CAISEAGHSNQPQHF.

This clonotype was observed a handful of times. CDR3 region: CASRIYGYTF. The CDR3 nucleotides read TGCGCCAGCAGGATCTATGGCTACACCTTC. The chain couples TRBV10-1 to TRBJ1-2; D is unresolved. The CDR3 loop spans 10 amino acids. Germline CDR1 is WNHNN and CDR2 is SYGVQD (reference sequence). V lost 6 bases and J lost 4, with 3 bases in between.

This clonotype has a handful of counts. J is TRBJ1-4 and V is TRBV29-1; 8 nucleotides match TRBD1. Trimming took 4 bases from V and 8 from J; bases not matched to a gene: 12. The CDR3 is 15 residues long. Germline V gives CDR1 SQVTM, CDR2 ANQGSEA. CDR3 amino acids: CSVGGTTGEWEKLFF. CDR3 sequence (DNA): TGCAGCGTTGGAGGGACGACAGGGGAATGGGAAAAACTGTTTTTT.

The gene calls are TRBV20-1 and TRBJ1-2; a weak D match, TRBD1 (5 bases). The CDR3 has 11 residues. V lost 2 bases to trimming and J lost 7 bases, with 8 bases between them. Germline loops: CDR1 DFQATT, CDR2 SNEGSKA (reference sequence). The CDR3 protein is CSARRQLGYTF. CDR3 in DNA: TGCAGTGCTAGAAGACAGCTTGGCTACACCTTC.

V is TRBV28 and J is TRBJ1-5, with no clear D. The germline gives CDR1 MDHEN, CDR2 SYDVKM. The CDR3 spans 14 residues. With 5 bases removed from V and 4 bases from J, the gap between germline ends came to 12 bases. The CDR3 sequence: CASSKYYGNQPQHF. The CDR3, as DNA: TGTGCCAGCAGTAAGTATTACGGAAATCAGCCCCAGCATTTT. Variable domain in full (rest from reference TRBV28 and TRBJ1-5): DVKVTQSSRYLVKRTGEKVFLECVQDMDHENMFWYRQDPGLGLRLIYFSYDVKMKEKGDIPEGYSVSREKKERFSLILESASTNQTSMYLCASSKYYGNQPQHFGDGTRLSIL.

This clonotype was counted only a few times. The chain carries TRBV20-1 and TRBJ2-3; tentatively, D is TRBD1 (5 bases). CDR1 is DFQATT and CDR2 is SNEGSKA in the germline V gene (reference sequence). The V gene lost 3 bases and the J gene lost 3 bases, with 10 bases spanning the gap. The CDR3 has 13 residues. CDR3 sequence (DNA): TGCAGTGCTAGCAAGGGGAATACAGATACGCAGTATTTT. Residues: CSASKGNTDTQYF.

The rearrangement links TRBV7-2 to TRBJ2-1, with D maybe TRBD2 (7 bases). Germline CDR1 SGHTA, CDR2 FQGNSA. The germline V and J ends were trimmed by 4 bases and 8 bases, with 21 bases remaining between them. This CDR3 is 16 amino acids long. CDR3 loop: CASSYGGREGIDEQFF. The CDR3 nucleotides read TGTGCCAGCAGCTACGGGGGGCGGGAAGGCATAGATGAGCAGTTCTTC.

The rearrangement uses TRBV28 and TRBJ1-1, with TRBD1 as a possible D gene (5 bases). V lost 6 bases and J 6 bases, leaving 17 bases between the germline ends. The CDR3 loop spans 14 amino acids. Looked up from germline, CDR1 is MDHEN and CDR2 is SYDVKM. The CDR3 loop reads CASREAPGISEAFF. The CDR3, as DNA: TGTGCCAGCAGGGAAGCCCCAGGGATATCTGAAGCTTTCTTT.